This T cell receptor beta chain is from a study of blood T cell repertoires in COVID-19. Study at large: Spain, Italy and the United States supplied samples that represented acute and convalescent COVID-19.

The table came from immunoSEQ multiplex PCR; TCRdb's copy has only in-frame clones and leaves some out. The sample includes fewer than 400,000 clones, around 86% of them seen just once. Residents of over 20 US areas, aged about 18 to 95 years, made up the participants. Assignments of participants to cohorts depended upon their own reported clinical history. The CDR3 length is 14 residues. Germline V lookup: CDR1 MNHEY, CDR2 SVGAGI. Trimming left V 6 bases short and J 5 bases short, with 16 bases between. The sequenced sample consisted of PBMCs or T cells enriched from blood (not recorded which). The V and J genes are TRBV6-5 and TRBJ2-5, with D perhaps matching TRBD2 (5 bases). The origin of this receptor is a man between 60 and 75 years old who had recovered from COVID-19. This CDR3 reads CASRGLSEWETQYF. The CDR3 coding sequence is TGTGCCAGCAGAGGACTCTCCGAATGGGAGACCCAGTACTTC.